This T cell receptor beta chain is from a study of shared clonotypes between healthy human individuals. As regards this clone: Its antigen is undetermined.

Study-wide results and caveats: Naive CD4 clonotypes overlapped across a few donors at approximately 5.3%.

This table comes from immunoSEQ multiplex PCR, and its TCRdb copy is limited to in-frame clones, with some not included. The sample shows 300,000 or so clones, 74% of them seen only once. The sample comprised memory CD4+ T cells sorted from blood. The sample's subset: CD45RA-negative fraction. The clonotype was recovered from a man aged 25-45 years in good health.

The CDR3 DNA is TGTGCCAGCAAGTTTGGGGGCCCCAATCAGCCCCAGCATTTT. Its translation: CASKFGGPNQPQHF. This chain connects TRBV28 to TRBJ1-5; D might be TRBD1 (6 bases). CDR3 length equals 14 residues. Trimming shortened V by 7 bases and J by 3 bases, and 13 bases separated the two germline ends. Germline V gives CDR1 MDHEN, CDR2 SYDVKM.